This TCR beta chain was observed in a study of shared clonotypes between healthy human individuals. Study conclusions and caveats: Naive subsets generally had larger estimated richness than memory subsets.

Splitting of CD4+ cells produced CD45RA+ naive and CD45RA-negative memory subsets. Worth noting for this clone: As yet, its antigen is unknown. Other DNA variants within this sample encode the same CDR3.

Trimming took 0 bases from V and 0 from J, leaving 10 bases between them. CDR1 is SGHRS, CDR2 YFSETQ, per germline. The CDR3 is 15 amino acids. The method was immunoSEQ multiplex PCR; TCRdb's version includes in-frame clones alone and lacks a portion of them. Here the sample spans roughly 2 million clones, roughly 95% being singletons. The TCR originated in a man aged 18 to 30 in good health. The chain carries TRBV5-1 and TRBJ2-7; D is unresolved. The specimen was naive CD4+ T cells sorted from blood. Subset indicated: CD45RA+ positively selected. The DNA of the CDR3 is TGCGCCAGCAGCTTGGATGGCCGAGCCTCCTACGAGCAGTACTTC. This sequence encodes CASSLDGRASYEQYF.